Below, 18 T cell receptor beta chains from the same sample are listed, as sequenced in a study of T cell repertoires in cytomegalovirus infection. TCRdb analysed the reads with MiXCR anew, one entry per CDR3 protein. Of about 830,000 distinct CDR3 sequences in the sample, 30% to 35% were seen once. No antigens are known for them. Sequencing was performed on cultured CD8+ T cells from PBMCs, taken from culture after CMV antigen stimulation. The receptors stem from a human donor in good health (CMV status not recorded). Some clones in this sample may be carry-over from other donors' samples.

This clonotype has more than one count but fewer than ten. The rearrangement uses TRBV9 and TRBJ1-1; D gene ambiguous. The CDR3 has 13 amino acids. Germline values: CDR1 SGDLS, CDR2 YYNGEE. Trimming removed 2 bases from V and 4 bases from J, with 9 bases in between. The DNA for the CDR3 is TGTGCCAGCAGCGTCGGGGATGTCACTGAAGCTTTCTTT. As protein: CASSVGDVTEAFF.

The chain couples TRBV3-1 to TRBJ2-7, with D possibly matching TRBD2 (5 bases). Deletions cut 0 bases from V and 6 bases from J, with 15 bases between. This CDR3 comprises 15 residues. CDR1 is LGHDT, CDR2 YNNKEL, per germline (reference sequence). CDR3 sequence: CASSQEFPAAGEQYF. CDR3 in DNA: TGTGCCAGCAGCCAAGAATTCCCCGCCGCGGGCGAGCAGTACTTC.

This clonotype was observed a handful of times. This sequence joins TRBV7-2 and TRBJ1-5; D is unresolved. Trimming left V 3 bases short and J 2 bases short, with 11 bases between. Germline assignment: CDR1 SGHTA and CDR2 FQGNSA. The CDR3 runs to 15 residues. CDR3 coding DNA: TGTGCCAGCAGCTTGATCGTCGGGGGCAATCAGCCCCAGCATTTT. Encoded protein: CASSLIVGGNQPQHF.

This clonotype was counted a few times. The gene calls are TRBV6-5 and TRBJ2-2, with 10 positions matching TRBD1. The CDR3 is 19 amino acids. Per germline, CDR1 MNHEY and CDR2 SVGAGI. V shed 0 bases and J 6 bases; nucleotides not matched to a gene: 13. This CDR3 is CASSYSPDPGQGRPGELFF. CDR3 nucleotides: TGTGCCAGCAGTTACTCTCCTGACCCGGGACAGGGGCGGCCCGGGGAGCTGTTTTTT.

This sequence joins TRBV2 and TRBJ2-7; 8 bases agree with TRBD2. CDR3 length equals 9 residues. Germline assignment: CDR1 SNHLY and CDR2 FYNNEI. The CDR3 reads CATSGLGIV. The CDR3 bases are TGTGCCACCTCGGGACTAGGGATCGTC.

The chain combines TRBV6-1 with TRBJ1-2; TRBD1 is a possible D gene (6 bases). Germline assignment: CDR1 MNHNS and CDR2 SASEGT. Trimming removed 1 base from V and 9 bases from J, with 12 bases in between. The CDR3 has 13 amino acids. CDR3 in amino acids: CASSEGTAASYTF. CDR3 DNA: TGTGCCAGCAGTGAAGGGACAGCCGCTAGCTACACCTTC.

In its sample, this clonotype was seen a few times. The CDR3 DNA reads as TGTGCCAGCAGCACGAGCCGCAGGGGTGGTCAGCCCCAGCATTTT. It translates to CASSTSRRGGQPQHF. V is TRBV7-9 and J is TRBJ1-5, with TRBD1 as a possible D gene (6 bases). This CDR3 comprises 15 residues. Trimming took off 5 bases at V and 6 bases at J, with 17 bases between the two ends. The germline V gene has CDR1 SEHNR and CDR2 FQNEAQ (reference sequence).

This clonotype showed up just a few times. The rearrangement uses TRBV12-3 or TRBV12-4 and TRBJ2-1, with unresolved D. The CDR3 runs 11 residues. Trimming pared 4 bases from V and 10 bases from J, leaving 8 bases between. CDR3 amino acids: CASSSALEQFF. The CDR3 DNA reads TGTGCCAGCAGTTCCGCTCTGGAGCAGTTCTTC.

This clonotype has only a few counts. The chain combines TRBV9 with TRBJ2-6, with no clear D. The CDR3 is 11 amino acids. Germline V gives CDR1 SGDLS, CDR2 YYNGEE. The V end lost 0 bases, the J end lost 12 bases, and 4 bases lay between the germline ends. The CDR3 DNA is TGTGCCAGCAGCGTAGGTGGCGTCCTGACTTTC. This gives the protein CASSVGGVLTF.

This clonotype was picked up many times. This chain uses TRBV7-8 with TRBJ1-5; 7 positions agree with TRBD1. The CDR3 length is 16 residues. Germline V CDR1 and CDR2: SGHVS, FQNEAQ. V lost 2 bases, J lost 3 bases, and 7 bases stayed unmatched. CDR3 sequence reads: CASSLRGDSVNQPQHF. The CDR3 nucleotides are TGTGCCAGCAGCTTAAGGGGGGACAGTGTCAATCAGCCCCAGCATTTT.

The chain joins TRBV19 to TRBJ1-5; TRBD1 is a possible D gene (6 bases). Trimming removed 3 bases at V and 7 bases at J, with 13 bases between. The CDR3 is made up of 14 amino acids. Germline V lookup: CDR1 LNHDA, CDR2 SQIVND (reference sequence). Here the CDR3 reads CASSIPRGRQPQHF. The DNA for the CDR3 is TGTGCCAGTAGTATCCCCAGGGGCAGACAGCCCCAGCATTTT.

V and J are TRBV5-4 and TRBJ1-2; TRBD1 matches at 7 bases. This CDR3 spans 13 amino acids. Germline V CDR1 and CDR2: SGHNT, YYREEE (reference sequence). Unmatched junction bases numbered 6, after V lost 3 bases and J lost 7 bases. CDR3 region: CASSSTGAGGYTF. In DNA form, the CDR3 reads TGTGCCAGCAGCTCCACAGGGGCAGGTGGCTACACCTTC.

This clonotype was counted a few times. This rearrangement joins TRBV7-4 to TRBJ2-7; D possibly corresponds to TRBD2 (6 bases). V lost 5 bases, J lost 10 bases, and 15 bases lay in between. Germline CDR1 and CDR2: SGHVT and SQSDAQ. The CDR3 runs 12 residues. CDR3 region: CASSPGRDRQYF. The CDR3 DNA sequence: TGTGCCAGCAGCCCCGGGCGGGATCGTCAGTACTTC.

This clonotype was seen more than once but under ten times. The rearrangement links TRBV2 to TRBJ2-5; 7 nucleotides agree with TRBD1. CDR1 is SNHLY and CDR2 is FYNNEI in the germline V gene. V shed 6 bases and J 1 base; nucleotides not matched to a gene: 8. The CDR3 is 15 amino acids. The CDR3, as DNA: TGTGCCAGCAGGGCCGGGACAGCCTCCCAAGAGACCCAGTACTTC. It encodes CASRAGTASQETQYF.

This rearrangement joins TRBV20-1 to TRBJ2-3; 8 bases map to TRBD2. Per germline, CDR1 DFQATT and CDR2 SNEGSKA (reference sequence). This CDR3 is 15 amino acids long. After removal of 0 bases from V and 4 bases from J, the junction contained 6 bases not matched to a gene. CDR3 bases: TGCAGTGCTAGAGAACCGGGGGGGCCGTCAGATACGCAGTATTTT. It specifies CSAREPGGPSDTQYF.

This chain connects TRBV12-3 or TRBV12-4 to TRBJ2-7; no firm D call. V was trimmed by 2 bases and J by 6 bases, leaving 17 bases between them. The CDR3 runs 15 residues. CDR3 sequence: CASSLRAAATIEQYF. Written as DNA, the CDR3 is TGTGCCAGCAGTTTAAGGGCAGCTGCTACGATCGAGCAGTACTTC.

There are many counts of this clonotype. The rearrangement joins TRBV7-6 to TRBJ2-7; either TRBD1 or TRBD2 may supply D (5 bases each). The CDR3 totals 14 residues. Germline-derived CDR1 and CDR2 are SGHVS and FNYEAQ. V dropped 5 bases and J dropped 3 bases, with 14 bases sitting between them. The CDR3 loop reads CASSQGTAGYEQYF. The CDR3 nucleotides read TGTGCCAGCAGCCAAGGGACGGCGGGCTACGAGCAGTACTTC.

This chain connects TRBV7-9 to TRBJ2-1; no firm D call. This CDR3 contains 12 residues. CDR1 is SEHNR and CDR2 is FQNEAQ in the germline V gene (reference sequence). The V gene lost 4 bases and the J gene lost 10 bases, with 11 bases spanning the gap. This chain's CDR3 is CASSSLWAEQFF. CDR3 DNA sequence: TGTGCCAGCAGCTCACTGTGGGCGGAGCAGTTCTTC.